This T cell receptor (beta chain) was found in a study of cytomegalovirus exposure and HLA in healthy donors. 13 Jbeta primers and 60 Vbeta primers were used for the PCR. TCRdb's table, derived via immunoSEQ multiplex PCR, lists solely in-frame clones and lacks some. This table holds approximately 170,000 clones, roughly four fifths found once. CDR3 length equals 17 residues. Germline values: CDR1 SGHVS, CDR2 FQNEAQ. V dropped 0 bases and J dropped 0; count of bases not matched to a gene: 7. The V and J genes are TRBV7-8 and TRBJ2-7, with 8 positions matching TRBD2. Material for sequencing was PBMCs. The TCR sequence derives from a man in his fifties or sixties in good health and CMV-seropositive. The CDR3 DNA reads TGTGCCAGCAGCTTAGCCCTGGCTAGCGGGCCCTCCTACGAGCAGTACTTC. It translates to CASSLALASGPSYEQYF.